This T cell receptor (beta chain) was documented in a study of PD-L1 blockade in urothelial cancer. Generated by immunoSEQ multiplex PCR, the TCRdb table keeps only in-frame clones and is missing some. The table shows 55,000 to 75,000 clones, with 81% occurring only once. Trimming cost V 4 bases and J 4 bases, with 14 bases left between them. In germline, CDR1 is SGDLS, CDR2 YYNGEE. The CDR3 has 14 amino acids. The time point: pretreatment peripheral blood. Pretreatment sampling and on-treatment sampling together yielded between 1 and 8 samples for each patient. A note on this clone: Additional DNA sequences in this sample encode the identical CDR3.

The receptor was derived from a man between 65 and 85 years old with urothelial cancer. The sample in question was PBMCs, obtained around atezolizumab (anti-PD-L1) treatment. This chain uses TRBV9 with TRBJ1-2, with D perhaps TRBD1 (5 bases). CDR3 nucleotides: TGTGCCAGCAGCCCCGGGGGGGAAGTCTATGGCTACACCTTC. It translates to CASSPGGEVYGYTF. Full variable domain (rest looked up from reference TRBV9 and TRBJ1-2): DSGVTQTPKHLITATGQRVTLRCSPRSGDLSVYWYQQSLDQGLQFLIQYYNGEERAKGNILERFSAQQFPDLHSELNLSSLELGDSALYFCASSPGGEVYGYTFGSGTRLTVV.